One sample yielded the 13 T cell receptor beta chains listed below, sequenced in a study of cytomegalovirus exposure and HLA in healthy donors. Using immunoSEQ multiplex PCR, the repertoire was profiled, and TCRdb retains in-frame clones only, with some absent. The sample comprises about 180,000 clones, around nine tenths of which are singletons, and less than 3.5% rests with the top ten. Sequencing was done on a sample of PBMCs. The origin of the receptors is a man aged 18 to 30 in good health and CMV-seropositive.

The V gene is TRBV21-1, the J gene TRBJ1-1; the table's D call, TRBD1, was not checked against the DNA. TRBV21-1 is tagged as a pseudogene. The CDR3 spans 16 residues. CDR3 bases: TGTGCCAGCAGCAACTCCTGTCGACAGGAGAACACTGAAGCTTTCTTT. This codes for CASSNSCRQENTEAFF.

CDR3 sequence: CASSLSIQYF. CDR3 DNA: TGTGCCAGCAGTCTTAGCATTCAGTACTTC. The rearrangement links TRBV2 to TRBJ2-4, with unresolved D. V gave up 5 bases and J gave up 9 bases, with 5 bases separating them. Germline loops: CDR1 SNHLY, CDR2 FYNNEI. This CDR3 is 10 amino acids long.

This chain's CDR3 is CASGPPYGLYGYTF. The CDR3 coding sequence is TGTGCTAGTGGTCCCCCCTACGGACTCTATGGCTACACCTTC. The chain recombines TRBV12-5 with TRBJ1-2, with D uncertain. The CDR3 spans 14 residues. The ends were cut back, 5 bases at V and 4 bases at J, with 14 bases in the middle. The germline gives CDR1 LGHNT, CDR2 FRNRAP.

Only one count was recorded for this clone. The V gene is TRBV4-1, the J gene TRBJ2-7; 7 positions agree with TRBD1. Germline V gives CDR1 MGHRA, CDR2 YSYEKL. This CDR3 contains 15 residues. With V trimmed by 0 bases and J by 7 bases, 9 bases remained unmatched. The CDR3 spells CASSQDPRGLREQYF. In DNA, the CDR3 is TGCGCCAGCAGCCAAGATCCCAGGGGGTTGAGGGAGCAGTACTTC.

The CDR3 is CASREQGVGTEAFF. In DNA form, the CDR3 reads TGTGCCAGCAGGGAACAGGGGGTAGGCACTGAAGCTTTCTTT. The chain is built from TRBV2 and TRBJ1-1; TRBD1 matches at 8 bases. This CDR3 has 14 residues. V trimming: 6 bases; J trimming: 4 bases; junction bases outside the gene matches: 7. CDR1 SNHLY and CDR2 FYNNEI come from the germline V gene.

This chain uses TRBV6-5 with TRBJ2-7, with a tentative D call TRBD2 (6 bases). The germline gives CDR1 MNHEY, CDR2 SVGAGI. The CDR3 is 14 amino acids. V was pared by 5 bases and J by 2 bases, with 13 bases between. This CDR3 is CASSPGGVPYEQYF. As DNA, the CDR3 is TGTGCCAGCAGTCCCGGAGGGGTTCCCTACGAGCAGTACTTC.

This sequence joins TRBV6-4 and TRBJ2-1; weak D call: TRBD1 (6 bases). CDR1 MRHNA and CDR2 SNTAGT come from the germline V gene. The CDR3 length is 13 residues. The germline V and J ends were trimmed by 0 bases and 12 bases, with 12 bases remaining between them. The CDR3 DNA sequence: TGTGCCAGCAGTGACTCGCTCGAAGGGGGGCAGTTCTTC. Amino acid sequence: CASSDSLEGGQFF.

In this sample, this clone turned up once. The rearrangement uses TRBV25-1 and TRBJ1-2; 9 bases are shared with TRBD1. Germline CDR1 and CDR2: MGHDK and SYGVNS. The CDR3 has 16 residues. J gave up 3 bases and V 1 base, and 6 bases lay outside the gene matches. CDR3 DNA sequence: TGTGCCAGCAGTGAATGGAGGACAGGGGATTACTATGGCTACACCTTC. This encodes CASSEWRTGDYYGYTF.

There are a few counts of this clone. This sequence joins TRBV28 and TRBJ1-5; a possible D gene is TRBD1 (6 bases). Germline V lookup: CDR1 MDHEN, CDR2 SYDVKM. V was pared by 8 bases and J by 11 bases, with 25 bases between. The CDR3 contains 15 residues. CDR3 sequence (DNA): TGTGCCAGCTTCGGTCGGGGGGCGCAGTCAGATGCCCAGCATTTT. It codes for CASFGRGAQSDAQHF.

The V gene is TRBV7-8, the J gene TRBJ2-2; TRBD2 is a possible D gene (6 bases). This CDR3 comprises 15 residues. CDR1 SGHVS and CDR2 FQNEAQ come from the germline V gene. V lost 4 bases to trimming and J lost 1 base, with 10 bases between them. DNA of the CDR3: TGTGCCAGCAGCTCCCGACTAGGGAACACCGGGGAGCTGTTTTTT. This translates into CASSSRLGNTGELFF.

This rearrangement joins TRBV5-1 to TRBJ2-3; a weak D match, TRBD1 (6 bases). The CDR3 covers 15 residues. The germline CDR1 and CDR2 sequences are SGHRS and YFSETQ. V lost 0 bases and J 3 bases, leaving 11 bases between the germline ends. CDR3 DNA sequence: TGCGCCAGCAGCTTGGACAGGGCGTCTACAGATACGCAGTATTTT. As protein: CASSLDRASTDTQYF.

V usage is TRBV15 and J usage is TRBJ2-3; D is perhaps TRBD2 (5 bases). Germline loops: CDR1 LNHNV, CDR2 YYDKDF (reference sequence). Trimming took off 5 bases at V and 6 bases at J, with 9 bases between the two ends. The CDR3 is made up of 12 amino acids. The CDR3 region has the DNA TGTGCCACCAGCCACCGGAGGGATACGCAGTATTTT. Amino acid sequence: CATSHRRDTQYF.

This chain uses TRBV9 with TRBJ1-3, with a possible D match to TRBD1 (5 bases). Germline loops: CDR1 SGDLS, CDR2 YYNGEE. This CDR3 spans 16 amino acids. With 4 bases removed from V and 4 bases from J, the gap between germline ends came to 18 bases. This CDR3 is CASSSAGGLGGNTIYF. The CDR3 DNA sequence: TGTGCCAGCAGCTCCGCTGGGGGGTTGGGCGGAAACACCATATATTTT.